This T cell receptor (beta chain) was captured by sequencing in a study of T cell responses to AZD1222 COVID-19 vaccine. Study at large: Doses given second, at about 4 or about 12 weeks, were pooled. Study-wide results and limits: Of spike-specific TCRs, nearly half reportedly target regions left unmutated in variants. Females outnumbered males among donors, who were mostly white British; clonal diversity was possibly underestimated. Sampled repertoires all dated from after the peak T cell response.

As regards this clone: Its antigen is currently unknown.

Germline assignment: CDR1 SGHTA and CDR2 FQGTGA. Deletions cut 7 bases from V and 0 bases from J, with 9 bases between. The CDR3 has 13 amino acids. The method was immunoSEQ multiplex PCR; TCRdb's version includes in-frame clones alone and lacks a portion of them. Among roughly 93,000 clones listed, roughly nine tenths were seen once. The input for sequencing was peripheral blood, taken on day 0 of AZD1222 vaccination. The gene calls are TRBV7-3 and TRBJ1-1, with D hard to call. The clonotype originates from an adult in good health. CDR3 sequence reads: CASKVDVNTEAFF. CDR3 nucleotide sequence: TGTGCCAGCAAGGTCGACGTGAACACTGAAGCTTTCTTT.